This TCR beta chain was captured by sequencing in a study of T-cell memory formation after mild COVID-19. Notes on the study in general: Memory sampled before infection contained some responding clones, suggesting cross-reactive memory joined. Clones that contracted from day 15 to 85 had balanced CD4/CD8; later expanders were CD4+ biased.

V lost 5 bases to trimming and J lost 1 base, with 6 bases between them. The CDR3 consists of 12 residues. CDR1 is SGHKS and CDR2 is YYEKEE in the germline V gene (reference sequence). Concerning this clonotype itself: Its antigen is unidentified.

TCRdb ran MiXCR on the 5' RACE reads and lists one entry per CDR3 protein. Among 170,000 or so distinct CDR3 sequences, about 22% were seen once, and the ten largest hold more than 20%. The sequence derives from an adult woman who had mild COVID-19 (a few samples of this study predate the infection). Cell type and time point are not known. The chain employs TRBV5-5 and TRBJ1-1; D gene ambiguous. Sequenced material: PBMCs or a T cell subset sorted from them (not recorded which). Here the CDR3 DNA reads TGTGCCAGCAGGTTCGAGAACACTGAAGCTTTCTTT. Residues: CASRFENTEAFF.